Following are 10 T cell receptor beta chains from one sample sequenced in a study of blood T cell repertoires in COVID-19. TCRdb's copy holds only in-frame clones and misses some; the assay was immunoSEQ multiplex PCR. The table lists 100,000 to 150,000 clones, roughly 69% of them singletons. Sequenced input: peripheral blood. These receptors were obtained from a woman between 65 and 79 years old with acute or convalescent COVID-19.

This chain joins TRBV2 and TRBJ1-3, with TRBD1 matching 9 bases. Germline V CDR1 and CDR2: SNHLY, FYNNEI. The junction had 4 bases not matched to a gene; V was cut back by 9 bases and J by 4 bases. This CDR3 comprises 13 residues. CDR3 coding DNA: TGTGCCAGTCGGACAGGGGACGGAAACACCATATATTTT. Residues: CASRTGDGNTIYF.

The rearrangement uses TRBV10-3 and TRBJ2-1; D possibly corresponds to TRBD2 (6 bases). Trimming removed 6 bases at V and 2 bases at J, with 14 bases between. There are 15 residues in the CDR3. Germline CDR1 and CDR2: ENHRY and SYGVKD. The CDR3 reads CAIRGGRETYNEQFF. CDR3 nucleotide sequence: TGTGCCATCAGGGGAGGACGGGAGACCTACAATGAGCAGTTCTTC.

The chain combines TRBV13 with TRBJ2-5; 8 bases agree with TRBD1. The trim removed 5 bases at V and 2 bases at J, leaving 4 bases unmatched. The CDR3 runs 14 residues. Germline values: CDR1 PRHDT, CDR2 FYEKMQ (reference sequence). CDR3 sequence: CASSTGQGQETQYF. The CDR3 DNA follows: TGTGCCAGCAGCACAGGACAGGGTCAAGAGACCCAGTACTTC.

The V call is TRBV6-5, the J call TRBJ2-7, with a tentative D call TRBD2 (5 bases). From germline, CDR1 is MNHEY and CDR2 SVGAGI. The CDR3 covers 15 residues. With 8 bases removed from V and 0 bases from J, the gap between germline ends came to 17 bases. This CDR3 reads CASGLGLGSSYEQYF. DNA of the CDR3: TGTGCCAGCGGTTTAGGCCTAGGGAGCTCCTACGAGCAGTACTTC.

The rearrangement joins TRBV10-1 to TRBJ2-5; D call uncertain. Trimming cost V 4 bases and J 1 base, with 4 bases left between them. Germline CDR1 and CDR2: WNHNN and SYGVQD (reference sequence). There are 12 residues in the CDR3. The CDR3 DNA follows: TGCGCCAGCAGTGCTAGCCAAGAGACCCAGTACTTC. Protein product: CASSASQETQYF.

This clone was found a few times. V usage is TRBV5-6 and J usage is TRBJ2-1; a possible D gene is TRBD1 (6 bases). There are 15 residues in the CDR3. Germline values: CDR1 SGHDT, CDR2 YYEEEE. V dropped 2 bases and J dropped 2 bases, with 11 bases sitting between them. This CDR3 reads CASSFQGMTYNEQFF. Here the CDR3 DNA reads TGTGCCAGCAGCTTTCAGGGGATGACCTACAATGAGCAGTTCTTC.

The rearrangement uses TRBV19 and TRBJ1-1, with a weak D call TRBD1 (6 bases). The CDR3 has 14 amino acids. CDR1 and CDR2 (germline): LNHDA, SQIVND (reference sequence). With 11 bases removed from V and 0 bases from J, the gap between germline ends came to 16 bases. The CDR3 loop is CARFQNRVNTEAFF. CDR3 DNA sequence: TGTGCCCGCTTCCAAAACAGGGTGAACACTGAAGCTTTCTTT. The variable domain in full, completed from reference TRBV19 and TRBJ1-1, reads DGGITQSPKYLFRKEGQNVTLSCEQNLNHDAMYWYRQDPGQGLRLIYYSQIVNDFQKGDIAEGYSVSREKKESFPLTVTSAQKNPTAFYLCARFQNRVNTEAFFGQGTRLTVV.

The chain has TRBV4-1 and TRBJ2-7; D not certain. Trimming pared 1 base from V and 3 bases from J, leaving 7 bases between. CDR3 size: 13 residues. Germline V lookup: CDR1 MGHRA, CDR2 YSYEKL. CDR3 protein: CASSQVIYYEQYF. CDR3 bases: TGCGCCAGCAGCCAAGTTATATACTACGAGCAGTACTTC.

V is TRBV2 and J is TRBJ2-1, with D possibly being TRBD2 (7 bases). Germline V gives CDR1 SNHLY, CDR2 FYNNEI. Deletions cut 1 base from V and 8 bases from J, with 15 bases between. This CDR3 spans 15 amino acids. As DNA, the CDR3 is TGTGCCAGCAGTGAAGATCGCGGGGGCCTCGATGAGCAGTTCTTC. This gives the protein CASSEDRGGLDEQFF. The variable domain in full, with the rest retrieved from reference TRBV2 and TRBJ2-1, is EPEVTQTPSHQVTQMGQEVILRCVPISNHLYFYWYRQILGQKVEFLVSFYNNEISEKSEIFDDQFSVERPDGSNFTLKIRSTKLEDSAMYFCASSEDRGGLDEQFFGPGTRLTVL.

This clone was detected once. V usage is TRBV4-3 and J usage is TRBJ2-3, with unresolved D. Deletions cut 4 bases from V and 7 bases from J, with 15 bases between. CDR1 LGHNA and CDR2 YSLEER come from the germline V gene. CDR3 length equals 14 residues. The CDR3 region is CASSPTVGQHTQYF. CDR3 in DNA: TGCGCCAGCAGCCCCACTGTGGGCCAGCATACGCAGTATTTT.